What follows are 7 T cell receptor beta chains derived from one specimen sequenced in a study of PD-1 blockade in classical Hodgkin lymphoma. Sequencing used immunoSEQ multiplex PCR; TCRdb keeps in-frame clones, though not all of them. There are 40,000 or so clones in the sample; 70% to 80% occur only once, and around 9.9% lies in the top ten. There was relapse after autologous stem cell transplantation in every patient, and there was variation in brentuximab vedotin exposure. Sample: peripheral blood mononuclear cells (PBMCs), taken at baseline. The receptors were sampled from a human donor with classical Hodgkin lymphoma.

The chain is built from TRBV7-2 and TRBJ2-2, with D uncertain. V was trimmed by 5 bases and J by 0 bases, leaving 10 bases between them. The CDR3 consists of 15 residues. Germline lookup yields CDR1 SGHTA and CDR2 FQGNSA. The CDR3 reads CASSPFAANTGELFF. The CDR3 nucleotides read TGTGCCAGCAGCCCCTTCGCGGCGAACACCGGGGAGCTGTTTTTT.

This chain links TRBV18 with TRBJ2-5; no definite D call. Germline V CDR1 and CDR2: KGHSH, LQKENI. The germline V and J ends were trimmed by 3 bases and 1 base, with 6 bases remaining between them. This CDR3 has 13 residues. The CDR3 spells CASSPLSQETQYF. CDR3 nucleotide sequence: TGTGCCAGCTCACCCCTCTCCCAAGAGACCCAGTACTTC. Full variable domain (outside the CDR3, taken from reference TRBV18 and TRBJ2-5): NAGVMQNPRHLVRRRGQEARLRCSPMKGHSHVYWYRQLPEEGLKFMVYLQKENIIDESGMPKERFSAEFPKEGPSILRIQQVVRGDSAAYFCASSPLSQETQYFGPGTRLLVL.

The chain carries TRBV19 and TRBJ1-5; tentative D call: TRBD1 (5 bases). Germline CDR1 LNHDA, CDR2 SQIVND (reference sequence). CDR3 length: 14 residues. V shed 7 bases and J shed 0 bases, with 10 bases lying between them. The CDR3 DNA reads as TGTGCCAGTAAGGGGTCTTATAGCAATCAGCCCCAGCATTTT. Its protein is CASKGSYSNQPQHF.

This clone turned up a few times. The chain uses TRBV27 and TRBJ1-2; the D is unclear. The CDR3 is 12 amino acids. Between the trimmed V and J ends, which lost 5 bases and 7 bases, there was a span of 11 bases. In germline, CDR1 is MNHEY, CDR2 SMNVEV (reference sequence). In nucleotides, the CDR3 is TGTGCCAGCAGTGCTCGACTGGGTGGCTACACCTTC. As protein: CASSARLGGYTF.

The gene calls are TRBV19 and TRBJ2-1, with TRBD1 as a possible D gene (5 bases). The length of the CDR3 is 17 residues. CDR1 and CDR2 (germline): LNHDA, SQIVND (reference sequence). Trimming left V 2 bases short and J 5 bases short, with 19 bases between. CDR3 sequence reads: CASSIYLRETAHNEQFF. DNA for the CDR3: TGTGCCAGTAGTATATACCTCAGGGAAACCGCCCACAATGAGCAGTTCTTC.

This clone has only a few counts. This sequence joins TRBV6-4 and TRBJ2-7; D assignment may be TRBD1 or TRBD2 (6 bases each). Trimming took 8 bases from V and 3 from J, leaving 17 bases between them. Germline loops: CDR1 MRHNA, CDR2 SNTAGT. This CDR3 region has 14 residues. The CDR3 spells CASLRGNRDYEQYF. The CDR3 coding sequence is TGTGCCAGCCTACGGGGGAACAGGGACTACGAGCAGTACTTC.

The rearrangement links TRBV11-3 to TRBJ2-7; tentatively, D is TRBD1 (5 bases). The V gene lost 1 base and the J gene lost 2 bases, with 15 bases spanning the gap. This CDR3 has 16 residues. CDR1 is SGHNT and CDR2 is YENEEA in the germline V gene. CDR3 sequence (DNA): TGTGCCAGCAGCTTAGTTGAGTGGGGCTCCCCCTACGAGCAGTACTTC. Protein product: CASSLVEWGSPYEQYF.